Listed here are 3 T cell receptor beta chains from one sample, sequenced in a study of T cells in tumors after PD-1 blockade. Using immunoSEQ multiplex PCR, the repertoire was profiled, and TCRdb retains in-frame clones only, with some absent. This repertoire shows 32,000 or so clones, 78% found once; its top ten account for 38%. The material sequenced was PBMCs, taken before anti-PD-1 treatment. These receptors were collected from a human donor with basal cell carcinoma.

In DNA form, the CDR3 reads TGTGCCAGCAGTCCCCGGGGTAACGAGCAGTACTTC. This codes for CASSPRGNEQYF. The chain employs TRBV25-1 and TRBJ2-7; D may be TRBD2 (5 bases). Trimming took 5 bases from V and 5 from J, leaving 10 bases between them. The length of the CDR3 is 12 residues. Germline values: CDR1 MGHDK, CDR2 SYGVNS.

This chain uses TRBV5-1 with TRBJ1-2, with a possible D match to TRBD1 (5 bases). Germline V gene data show CDR1 as SGHRS and CDR2 as YFSETQ. V was pared by 4 bases and J by 4 bases, with 14 bases between. The CDR3 has 14 residues. CDR3 region: CASSQGGEGYGYTF. DNA for the CDR3: TGCGCCAGCAGCCAAGGAGGGGAGGGCTATGGCTACACCTTC.

The chain couples TRBV30 to TRBJ1-6, with D possibly being TRBD1 (5 bases). Germline CDR1 reads GTSNPN; CDR2 reads SVGIG (reference sequence). This CDR3 spans 18 amino acids. The ends were cut back, 1 base at V and 7 bases at J, with 23 bases in the middle. CDR3 sequence (DNA): TGTGCCTGGAGTGCCACCGGAGGGGTTCGGCCACTAAATTCACCCCTCCACTTT. Amino acid sequence: CAWSATGGVRPLNSPLHF.